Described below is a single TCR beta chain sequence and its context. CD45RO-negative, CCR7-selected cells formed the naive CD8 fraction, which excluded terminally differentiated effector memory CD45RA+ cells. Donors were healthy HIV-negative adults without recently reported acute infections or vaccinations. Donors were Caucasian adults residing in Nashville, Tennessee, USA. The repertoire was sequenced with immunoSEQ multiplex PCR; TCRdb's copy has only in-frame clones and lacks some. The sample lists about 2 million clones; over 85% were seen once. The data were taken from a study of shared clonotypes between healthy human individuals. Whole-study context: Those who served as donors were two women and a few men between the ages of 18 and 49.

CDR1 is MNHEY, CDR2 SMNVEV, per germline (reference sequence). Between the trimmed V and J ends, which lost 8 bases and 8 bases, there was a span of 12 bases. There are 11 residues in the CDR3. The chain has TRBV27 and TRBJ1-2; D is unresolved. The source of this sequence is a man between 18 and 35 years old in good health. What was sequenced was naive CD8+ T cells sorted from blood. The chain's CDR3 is CASLAWHGYTF. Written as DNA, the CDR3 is TGTGCCAGCCTTGCCTGGCACGGCTACACCTTC.